The T cell receptor (beta chain) described here comes from a study of vaccination and CD4 T cells after COVID-19. Notes on this clonotype: No antigen is known for it.

Sequence data for DNA of cultured CD4+ T cells were generated by the Oncomine TCR Beta short-read assay. Investigators isolated genomic DNA from cultured CD4+ T cells. TCRdb re-called the PCR reads through MiXCR, storing one row per CDR3 protein. The top ten clones hold 9.4% of a sample with 15,000 or so distinct CDR3 sequences, approximately 57% of them seen once. The CDR3 has 16 residues. Germline values: CDR1 LNHNV, CDR2 YYDKDF (reference sequence). V lost 1 base to trimming and J lost 3 bases, with 10 bases between them. Regarding treatment: approximately 11-day PBMC culture with coronavirus spike peptide pools or control peptides (ViraFEST assay).

The V call is TRBV15, the J call TRBJ1-6, with TRBD1 as a possible D gene (5 bases). Sequenced material: CD4+ T cells from blood, cultured in vitro. The TCR sequence derives from a human donor who had recovered from COVID-19. Here the CDR3 DNA reads TGTGCCACCAGCAGAGCTGAGGGGTACTATAATTCACCCCTCCACTTT. Its protein is CATSRAEGYYNSPLHF.